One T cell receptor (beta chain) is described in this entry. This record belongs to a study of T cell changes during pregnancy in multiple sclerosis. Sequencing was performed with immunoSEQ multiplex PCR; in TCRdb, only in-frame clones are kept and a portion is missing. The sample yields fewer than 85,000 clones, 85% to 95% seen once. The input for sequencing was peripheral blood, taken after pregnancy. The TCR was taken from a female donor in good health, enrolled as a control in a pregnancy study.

The CDR3 loop is CASSGGSGGETQYF. CDR3 in DNA: TGTGCCAGCAGTGGAGGGTCGGGGGGGGAGACCCAGTACTTC. V and J are TRBV27 and TRBJ2-5; 8 bases fit TRBD2. The CDR3 is 14 residues long. V gave up 5 bases and J gave up 5 bases; unmatched junction bases: 7. Germline-derived CDR1 and CDR2 are MNHEY and SMNVEV (reference sequence).